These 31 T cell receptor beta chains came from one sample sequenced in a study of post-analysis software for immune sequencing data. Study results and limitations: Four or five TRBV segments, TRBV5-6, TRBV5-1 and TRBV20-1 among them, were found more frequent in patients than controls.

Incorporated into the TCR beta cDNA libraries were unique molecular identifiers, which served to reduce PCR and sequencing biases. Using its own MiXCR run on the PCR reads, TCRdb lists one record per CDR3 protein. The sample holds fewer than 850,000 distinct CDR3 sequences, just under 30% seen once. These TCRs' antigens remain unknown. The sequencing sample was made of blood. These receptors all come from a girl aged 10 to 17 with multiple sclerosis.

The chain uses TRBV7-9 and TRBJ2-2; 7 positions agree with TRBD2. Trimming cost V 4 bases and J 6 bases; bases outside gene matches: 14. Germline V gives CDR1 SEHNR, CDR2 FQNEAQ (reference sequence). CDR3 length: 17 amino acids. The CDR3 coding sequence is TGTGCCAGCAGCTCAGATCAGGCCGGGAGGTCTTCCGGGGAGCTGTTTTTT. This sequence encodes CASSSDQAGRSSGELFF.

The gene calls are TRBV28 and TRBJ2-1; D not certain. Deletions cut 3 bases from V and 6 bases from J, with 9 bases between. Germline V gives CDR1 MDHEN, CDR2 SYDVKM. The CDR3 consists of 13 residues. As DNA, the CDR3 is TGTGCCAGCAGTTTCCAGATGGGCAATGAGCAGTTCTTC. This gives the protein CASSFQMGNEQFF.

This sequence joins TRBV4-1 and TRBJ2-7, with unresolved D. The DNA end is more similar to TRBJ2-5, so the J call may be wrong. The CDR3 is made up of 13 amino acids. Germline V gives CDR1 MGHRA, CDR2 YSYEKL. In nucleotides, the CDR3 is TGCGCCAGCAGCCAGTTCATGAGGGAGACCCAGTACTTC. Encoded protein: CASSQFMRETQYF.

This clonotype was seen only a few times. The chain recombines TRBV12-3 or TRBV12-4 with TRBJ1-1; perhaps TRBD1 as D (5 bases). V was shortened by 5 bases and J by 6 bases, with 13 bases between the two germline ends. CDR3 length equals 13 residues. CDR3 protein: CASSPGIPSEAFF. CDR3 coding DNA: TGTGCCAGCAGTCCAGGGATTCCCTCTGAAGCTTTCTTT.

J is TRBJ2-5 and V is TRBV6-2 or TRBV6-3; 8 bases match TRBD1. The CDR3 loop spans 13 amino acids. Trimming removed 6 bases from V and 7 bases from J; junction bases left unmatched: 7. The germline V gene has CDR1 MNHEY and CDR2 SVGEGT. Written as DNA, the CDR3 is TGTGCCAGCAGGGTGACAGGGGTTTGGACCCAGTACTTC. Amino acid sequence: CASRVTGVWTQYF.

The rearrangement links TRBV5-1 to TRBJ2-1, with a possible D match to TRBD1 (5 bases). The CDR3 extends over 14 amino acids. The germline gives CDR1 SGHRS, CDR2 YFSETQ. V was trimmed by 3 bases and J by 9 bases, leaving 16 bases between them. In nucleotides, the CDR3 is TGCGCCAGCAGCTCTGGGGCAGGGTGGGGTGAGCAGTTCTTC. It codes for CASSSGAGWGEQFF.

CDR3 protein: CASSVAPRGGTDTQYF. The CDR3 DNA follows: TGTGCCAGCAGCGTAGCCCCTCGGGGCGGCACAGATACGCAGTATTTT. The rearrangement joins TRBV9 to TRBJ2-3; either TRBD1 or TRBD2 may fit D (5 bases each). V lost 0 bases, J lost 1 base, and 12 bases lay in between. This CDR3 is built from 16 residues. Germline loops: CDR1 SGDLS, CDR2 YYNGEE.

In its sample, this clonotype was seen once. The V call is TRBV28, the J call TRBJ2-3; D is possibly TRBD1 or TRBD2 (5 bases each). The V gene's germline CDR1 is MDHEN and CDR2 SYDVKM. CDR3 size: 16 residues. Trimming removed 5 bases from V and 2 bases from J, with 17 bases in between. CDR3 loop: CASSAAPGPNTDTQYF. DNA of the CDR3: TGTGCCAGCAGTGCCGCACCGGGACCTAACACAGATACGCAGTATTTT.

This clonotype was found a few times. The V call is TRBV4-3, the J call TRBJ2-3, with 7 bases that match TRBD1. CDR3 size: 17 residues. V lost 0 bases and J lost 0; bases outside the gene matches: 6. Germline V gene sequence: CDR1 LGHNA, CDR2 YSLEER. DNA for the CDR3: TGCGCCAGCAGCCAAGATAGGGGACAGAGCAGCACAGATACGCAGTATTTT. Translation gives CASSQDRGQSSTDTQYF.

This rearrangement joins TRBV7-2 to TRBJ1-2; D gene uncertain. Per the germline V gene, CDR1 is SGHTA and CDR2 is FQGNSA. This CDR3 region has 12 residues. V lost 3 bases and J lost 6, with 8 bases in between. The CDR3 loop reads CASSFRADGYTF. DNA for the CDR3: TGTGCCAGCAGCTTTAGGGCTGATGGCTACACCTTC.

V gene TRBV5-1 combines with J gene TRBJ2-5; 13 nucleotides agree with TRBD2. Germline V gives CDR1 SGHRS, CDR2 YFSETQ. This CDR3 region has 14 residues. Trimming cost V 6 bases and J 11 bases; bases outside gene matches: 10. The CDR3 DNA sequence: TGCGCCAGCACCGAACCCGGGACTAGCGGGATTCAGTACTTC. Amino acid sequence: CASTEPGTSGIQYF.

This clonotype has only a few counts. CDR3 in DNA: TGTGCCAGCAGTTTCTCGGGGGTCGGGGCCAACGTCCTGACTTTC. Its translation: CASSFSGVGANVLTF. The rearrangement joins TRBV28 to TRBJ2-6; TRBD2 might be the D (6 bases). CDR3 length: 15 residues. Germline values: CDR1 MDHEN, CDR2 SYDVKM. V lost 3 bases, J lost 4 bases, and 10 bases lay in between.

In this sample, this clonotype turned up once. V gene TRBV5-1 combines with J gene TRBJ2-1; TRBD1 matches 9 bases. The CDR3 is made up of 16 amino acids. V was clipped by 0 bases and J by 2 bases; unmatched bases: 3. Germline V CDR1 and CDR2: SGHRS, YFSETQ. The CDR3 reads CASSLGTGDPYNEQFF. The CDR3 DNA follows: TGCGCCAGCAGCTTGGGGACAGGGGATCCCTACAATGAGCAGTTCTTC.

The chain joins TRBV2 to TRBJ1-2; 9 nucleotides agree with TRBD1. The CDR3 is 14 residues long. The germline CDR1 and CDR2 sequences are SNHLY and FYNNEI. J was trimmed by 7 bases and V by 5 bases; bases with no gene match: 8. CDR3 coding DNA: TGTGCCAGCAGTCCCGAGACAGGGGGAGGTGGCTACACCTTC. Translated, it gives CASSPETGGGGYTF.

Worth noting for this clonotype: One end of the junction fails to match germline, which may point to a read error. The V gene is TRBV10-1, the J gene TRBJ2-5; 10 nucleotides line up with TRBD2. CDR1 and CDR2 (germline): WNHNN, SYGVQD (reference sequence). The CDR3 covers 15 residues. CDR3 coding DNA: TGCGTCAGCAGTCCCACTAGCGGGATTCAAGAGACCCAGTACTTC. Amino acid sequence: CVSSPTSGIQETQYF.

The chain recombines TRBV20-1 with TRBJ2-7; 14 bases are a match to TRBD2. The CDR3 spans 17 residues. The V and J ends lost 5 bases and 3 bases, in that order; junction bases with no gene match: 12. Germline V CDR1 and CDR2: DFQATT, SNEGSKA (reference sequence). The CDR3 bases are TGCAGTGCTGAACCCGGGACTAGCGGGAGTTTCAGCTACGAGCAGTACTTC. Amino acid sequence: CSAEPGTSGSFSYEQYF.

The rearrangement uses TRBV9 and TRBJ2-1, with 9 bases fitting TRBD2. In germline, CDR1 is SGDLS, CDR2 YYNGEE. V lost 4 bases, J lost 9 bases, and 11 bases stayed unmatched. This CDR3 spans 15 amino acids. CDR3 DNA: TGTGCCAGCAGCTTCGGACTAGCGCGGGCGAGTGAGCAGTTCTTC. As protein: CASSFGLARASEQFF.

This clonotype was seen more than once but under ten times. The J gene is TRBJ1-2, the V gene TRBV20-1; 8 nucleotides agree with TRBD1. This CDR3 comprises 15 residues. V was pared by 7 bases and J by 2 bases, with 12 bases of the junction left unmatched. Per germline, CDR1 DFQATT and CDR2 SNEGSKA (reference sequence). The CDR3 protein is CSGERPGQGNYGYTF. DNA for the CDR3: TGCAGTGGGGAGAGGCCCGGACAGGGAAACTATGGCTACACCTTC.

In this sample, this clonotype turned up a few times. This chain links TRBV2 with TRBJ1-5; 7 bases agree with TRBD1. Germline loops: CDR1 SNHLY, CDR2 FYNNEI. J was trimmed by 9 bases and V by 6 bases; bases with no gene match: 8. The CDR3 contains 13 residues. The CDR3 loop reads CASSGQVGWPQHF. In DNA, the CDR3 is TGTGCCAGCAGCGGACAGGTTGGTTGGCCCCAGCATTTT.

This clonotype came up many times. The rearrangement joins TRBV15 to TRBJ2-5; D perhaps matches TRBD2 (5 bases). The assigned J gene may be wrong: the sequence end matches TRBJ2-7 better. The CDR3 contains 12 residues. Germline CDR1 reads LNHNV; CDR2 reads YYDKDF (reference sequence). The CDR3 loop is CATSRDRGEQYF. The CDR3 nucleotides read TGTGCCACCAGCAGAGATCGGGGCGAGCAGTACTTC.

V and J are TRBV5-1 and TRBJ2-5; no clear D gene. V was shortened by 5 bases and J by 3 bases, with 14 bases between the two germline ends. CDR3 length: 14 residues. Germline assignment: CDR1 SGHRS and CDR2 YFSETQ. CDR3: CASRSGHGKETQYF. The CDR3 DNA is TGCGCCAGCAGGTCCGGGCACGGCAAAGAGACCCAGTACTTC.

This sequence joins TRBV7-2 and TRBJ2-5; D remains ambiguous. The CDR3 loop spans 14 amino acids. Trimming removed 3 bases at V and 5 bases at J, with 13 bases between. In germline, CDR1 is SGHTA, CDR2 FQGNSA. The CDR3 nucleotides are TGTGCCAGCAGCTTGCAGGAAGGAAGGGAGACCCAGTACTTC. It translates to CASSLQEGRETQYF.

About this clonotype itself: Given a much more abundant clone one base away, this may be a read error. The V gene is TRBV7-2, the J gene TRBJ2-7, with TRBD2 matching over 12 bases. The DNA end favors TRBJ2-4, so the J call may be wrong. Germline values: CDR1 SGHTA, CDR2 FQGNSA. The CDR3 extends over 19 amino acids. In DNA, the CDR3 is TGTGCCAGCAGCCCGCTGACTAGCGGGGGACTGCTAGCCATAAACATTCAGTACTTC. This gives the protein CASSPLTSGGLLAINIQYF.

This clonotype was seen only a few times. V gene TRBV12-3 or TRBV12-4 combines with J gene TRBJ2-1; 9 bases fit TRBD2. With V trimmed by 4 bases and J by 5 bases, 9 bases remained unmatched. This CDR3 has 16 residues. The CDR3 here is CASSWRVAGADNEQFF. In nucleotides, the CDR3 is TGTGCCAGCAGTTGGAGGGTAGCGGGGGCCGACAATGAGCAGTTCTTC.

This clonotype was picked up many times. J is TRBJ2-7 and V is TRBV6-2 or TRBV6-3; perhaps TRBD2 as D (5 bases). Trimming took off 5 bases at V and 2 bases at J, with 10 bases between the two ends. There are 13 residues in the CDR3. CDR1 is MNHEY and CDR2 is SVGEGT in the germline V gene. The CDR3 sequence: CASSPSGTYEQYF. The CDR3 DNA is TGTGCCAGCAGTCCCAGCGGCACCTACGAGCAGTACTTC.

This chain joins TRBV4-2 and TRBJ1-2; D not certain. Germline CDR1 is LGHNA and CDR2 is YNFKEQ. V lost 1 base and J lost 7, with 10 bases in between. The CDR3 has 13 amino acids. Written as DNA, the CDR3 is TGTGCCAGCAGCCAAGGGGCTATGGCTGGCTACACCTTC. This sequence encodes CASSQGAMAGYTF.

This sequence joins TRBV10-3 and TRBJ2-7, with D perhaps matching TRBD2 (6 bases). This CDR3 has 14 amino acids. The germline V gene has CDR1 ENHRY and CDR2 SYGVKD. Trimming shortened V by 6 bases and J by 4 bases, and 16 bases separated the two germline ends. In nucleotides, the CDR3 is TGTGCCATCAGGCCCGGGGATAGCGGTTACGAGCAGTACTTC. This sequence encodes CAIRPGDSGYEQYF.

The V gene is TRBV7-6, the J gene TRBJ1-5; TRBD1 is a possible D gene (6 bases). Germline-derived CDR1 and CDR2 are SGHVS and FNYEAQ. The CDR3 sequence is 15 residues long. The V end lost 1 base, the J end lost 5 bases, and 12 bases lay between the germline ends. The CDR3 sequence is CASSLGGGLDQPQHF. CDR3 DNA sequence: TGTGCCAGCAGCTTAGGTGGGGGGCTTGATCAGCCCCAGCATTTT.

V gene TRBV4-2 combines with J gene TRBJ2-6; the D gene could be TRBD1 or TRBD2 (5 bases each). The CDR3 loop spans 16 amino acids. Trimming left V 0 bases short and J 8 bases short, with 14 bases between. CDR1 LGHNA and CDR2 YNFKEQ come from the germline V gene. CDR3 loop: CASSQDEGWGTNVLTF. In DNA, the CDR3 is TGTGCCAGCAGCCAAGATGAGGGTTGGGGGACCAACGTCCTGACTTTC.

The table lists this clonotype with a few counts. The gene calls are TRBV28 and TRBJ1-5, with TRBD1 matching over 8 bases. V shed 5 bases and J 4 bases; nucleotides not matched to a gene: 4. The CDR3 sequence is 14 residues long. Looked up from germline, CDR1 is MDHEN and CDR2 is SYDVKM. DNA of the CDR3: TGTGCCAGCAGTCCTCAGGGGGCTAATCAGCCCCAGCATTTT. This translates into CASSPQGANQPQHF.

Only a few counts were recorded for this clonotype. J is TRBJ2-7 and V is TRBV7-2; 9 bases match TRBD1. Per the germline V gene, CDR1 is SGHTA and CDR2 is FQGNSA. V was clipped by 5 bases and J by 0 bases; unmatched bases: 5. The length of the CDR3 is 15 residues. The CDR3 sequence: CASSLRTGASYEQYF. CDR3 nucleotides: TGTGCCAGCAGCCTACGGACAGGGGCCTCCTACGAGCAGTACTTC.